Below, 26 T cell receptor beta chains from the same sample are listed, as sequenced in a study of beta chain features in type 1 diabetes. Expressed TCRB transcripts were sequenced because the isolated RNA had all been reverse transcribed beforehand. The repertoire was sequenced with immunoSEQ multiplex PCR; TCRdb's copy has only in-frame clones and lacks some. Altogether approximately 330,000 clones are present, 9.5% to 12% being singletons, with the ten largest covering 0.015%. The sequencing input was naive CD4+ T cells from blood. The receptors come from a woman younger than 45 in good health.

The chain combines TRBV28 with TRBJ1-6; 8 positions agree with TRBD1. Germline V gene lookup returns CDR1 MDHEN and CDR2 SYDVKM. The CDR3 contains 14 residues. The ends lost 5 bases at V and 8 bases at J; junction bases unmatched: 5. CDR3: CASSPGGMDSPLHF. CDR3 bases: TGTGCCAGCAGTCCAGGGGGCATGGATTCACCCCTCCACTTT.

The chain carries TRBV19 and TRBJ2-1; TRBD2 agrees at 14 bases. Germline V gene data show CDR1 as LNHDA and CDR2 as SQIVND (reference sequence). The CDR3 contains 17 residues. J lost 5 bases, V lost 3 bases, and 6 bases had no gene match. The CDR3 nucleotides are TGTGCCAGTAGTATCTCCCGACTAGCGGGAGGGAACAATGAGCAGTTCTTC. Amino acid sequence: CASSISRLAGGNNEQFF.

This chain uses TRBV15 with TRBJ2-2, with D tentatively TRBD2 (6 bases). The CDR3 covers 17 residues. The V gene's germline CDR1 is LNHNV and CDR2 YYDKDF (reference sequence). The V end lost 0 bases, the J end lost 1 base, and 12 bases lay between the germline ends. CDR3 in amino acids: CATSRDLSGGNTGELFF. The DNA for the CDR3 is TGTGCCACCAGCAGAGATCTTAGCGGAGGGAACACCGGGGAGCTGTTTTTT.

The gene calls are TRBV29-1 and TRBJ2-3; possibly TRBD1 for D (6 bases). V was clipped by 7 bases and J by 0 bases, with 11 bases between them. This CDR3 region has 13 residues. Germline CDR1 reads SQVTM; CDR2 reads ANQGSEA. CDR3 sequence: CSGLDSSTDTQYF. Here the CDR3 DNA reads TGCAGCGGACTGGACAGTAGCACAGATACGCAGTATTTT.

This clone was seen only a few times. The chain joins TRBV30 to TRBJ2-1, with a tentative D call TRBD1 (6 bases). The CDR3 consists of 18 residues. Per germline, CDR1 GTSNPN and CDR2 SVGIG (reference sequence). The V gene lost 1 base and the J gene lost 2 bases, with 21 bases spanning the gap. The CDR3 loop is CAWSEAVGTSMAYNEQFF. The CDR3 nucleotides are TGTGCCTGGAGTGAGGCGGTGGGGACATCGATGGCCTACAATGAGCAGTTCTTC. Using reference TRBV30 and TRBJ2-1 for the parts outside the CDR3, the full variable domain is SQTIHQWPATLVQPVGSPLSLECTVEGTSNPNLYWYRQAAGRGLQLLFYSVGIGQISSEVPQNLSASRPQDRQFILSSKKLLLSDSGFYLCAWSEAVGTSMAYNEQFFGPGTRLTVL.

The J gene is TRBJ2-1, the V gene TRBV7-2, with 10 bases identical to TRBD1. Per the germline V gene, CDR1 is SGHTA and CDR2 is FQGNSA. The V segment lost 5 bases and the J segment 7 bases; nucleotides outside the gene matches: 8. The CDR3 has 15 residues. CDR3 nucleotide sequence: TGTGCCAGCAGCAAACTGGGACAGGGGACAAATGAGCAGTTCTTC. This gives the protein CASSKLGQGTNEQFF.

This clone was seen a handful of times. The CDR3 sequence: CASSLAGGVRRDRGGYEQFF. CDR3 DNA: TGTGCCAGCAGCTTAGCGGGAGGGGTCAGGCGGGACAGGGGGGGCTATGAGCAGTTCTTC. The gene calls are TRBV7-2 and TRBJ2-1; 11 nucleotides align to TRBD1. Germline V lookup: CDR1 SGHTA, CDR2 FQGNSA. V shed 0 bases, J shed 8 bases, and the junction held 18 bases outside the gene matches. The CDR3 length is 20 residues.

This clone has only a few counts. The V call is TRBV5-4, the J call TRBJ1-1; TRBD1 is a possible D gene (6 bases). Germline V gene lookup returns CDR1 SGHNT and CDR2 YYREEE (reference sequence). The ends were cut back, 4 bases at V and 0 bases at J, with 19 bases in the middle. CDR3 length: 17 residues. Here the CDR3 reads CASSLRWAQGMNTEAFF. The CDR3 DNA reads as TGTGCCAGCAGCCTCCGATGGGCCCAGGGGATGAACACTGAAGCTTTCTTT.

The rearrangement joins TRBV5-1 to TRBJ1-2; D unresolved. There are 15 residues in the CDR3. Trimming took off 4 bases at V and 4 bases at J, with 17 bases between the two ends. Germline V gene lookup returns CDR1 SGHRS and CDR2 YFSETQ. The CDR3 reads CASSPVLGGPYGYTF. For the CDR3, the DNA is TGCGCCAGCAGCCCCGTTCTGGGAGGGCCCTATGGCTACACCTTC.

This clone appeared a few times. The V call is TRBV5-1, the J call TRBJ2-3; D is perhaps TRBD2 (5 bases). V lost 0 bases and J lost 4, with 6 bases in between. The CDR3 runs to 13 residues. From germline, CDR1 is SGHRS and CDR2 YFSETQ. The CDR3, as DNA: TGCGCCAGCAGCTTGGGAGGGCCAGATACGCAGTATTTT. It translates to CASSLGGPDTQYF.

V and J are TRBV9 and TRBJ2-1; 13 bases agree with TRBD2. CDR1 is SGDLS and CDR2 is YYNGEE in the germline V gene. The CDR3 spans 18 residues. The trim removed 4 bases at V and 6 bases at J, leaving 13 bases unmatched. CDR3 in DNA: TGTGCCAGCAGCCCTGGGGGGACTAGCGGGACGAGAGCCAATGAGCAGTTCTTC. This encodes CASSPGGTSGTRANEQFF.

The chain recombines TRBV15 with TRBJ1-2; 9 nucleotides agree with TRBD1. Trimming removed 4 bases from V and 4 bases from J; junction bases left unmatched: 7. Germline loops: CDR1 LNHNV, CDR2 YYDKDF (reference sequence). This CDR3 comprises 15 residues. As DNA, the CDR3 is TGTGCCACCAGCACGGAGAGGACAGGGGTCTATGGCTACACCTTC. Translated: CATSTERTGVYGYTF.

A few counts support this clone. The chain links TRBV21-1 to TRBJ2-1; TRBD2, the D gene given by the table, was not confirmed from the DNA. TRBV21-1 is given as a pseudogene. The CDR3 consists of 18 residues. The CDR3 here is CASSKEYTGEVPYNEQFF. In DNA form, the CDR3 reads TGTGCCAGCAGCAAAGAGTACACGGGTGAAGTTCCCTACAATGAGCAGTTCTTC.

This clone was detected a few times. The chain is built from TRBV2 and TRBJ1-2; 9 nucleotides align to TRBD1. J gave up 5 bases and V 6 bases, and 7 bases lay outside the gene matches. Germline V gives CDR1 SNHLY, CDR2 FYNNEI. The CDR3 runs to 14 residues. For the CDR3, the DNA is TGTGCCAGCAGGGGACAGGGCTCTTGGTATGGCTACACCTTC. Translating gives CASRGQGSWYGYTF.

This clone was seen a few times. The chain carries TRBV30 and TRBJ1-3; no clear D. V lost 5 bases, J lost 4 bases, and 6 bases lay in between. The CDR3 runs to 11 residues. Germline V lookup: CDR1 GTSNPN, CDR2 SVGIG (reference sequence). CDR3 bases: TGTGCCTGGGGGAGGGGAAACACCATATATTTT. It codes for CAWGRGNTIYF.

The chain carries TRBV14 and TRBJ2-5; tentatively, D is TRBD1 (5 bases). CDR3 length: 13 residues. Germline CDR1 reads SGHDN; CDR2 reads FVKESK. Trimming cost V 4 bases and J 2 bases, with 8 bases left between them. CDR3 protein: CASSLRAQETQYF. For the CDR3, the DNA is TGTGCCAGCAGCCTCAGGGCTCAAGAGACCCAGTACTTC. Full variable domain (rest looked up from reference TRBV14 and TRBJ2-5): EAGVTQFPSHSVIEKGQTVTLRCDPISGHDNLYWYRRVMGKEIKFLLHFVKESKQDESGMPNNRFLAERTGGTYSTLKVQPAELEDSGVYFCASSLRAQETQYFGPGTRLLVL.

This clone was seen once. This sequence joins TRBV6-5 and TRBJ2-7, with D maybe TRBD2 (5 bases). V was cut by 0 bases and J by 3 bases, with 9 bases left in between. Germline CDR1 is MNHEY and CDR2 is SVGAGI. CDR3 length: 14 amino acids. CDR3 nucleotides: TGTGCCAGCAGTTACTCGTGGGGAGACTACGAGCAGTACTTC. As protein: CASSYSWGDYEQYF.

Details on this clone: The sample contains more than one DNA sequence encoding this CDR3. The chain links TRBV20-1 to TRBJ2-3, with D uncertain. CDR1 is DFQATT and CDR2 is SNEGSKA in the germline V gene (reference sequence). This CDR3 has 11 amino acids. V was clipped by 6 bases and J by 2 bases, with 6 bases between them. In DNA, the CDR3 is TGCAGTGCGCGGCCCACAGATACGCAGTATTTT. Encoded protein: CSARPTDTQYF.

This sequence joins TRBV25-1 and TRBJ1-4; 9 bases line up with TRBD1. Germline trimming cut 1 base from V and 5 bases from J; bases unmatched to any gene: 2. This CDR3 spans 15 amino acids. Germline V CDR1 and CDR2: MGHDK, SYGVNS. DNA for the CDR3: TGTGCCAGCAGTGAATTTGGGACAGGGAATGAAAAACTGTTTTTT. Translation: CASSEFGTGNEKLFF.

This clone was observed a few times. This chain joins TRBV7-9 and TRBJ2-3; tentative D call: TRBD1 (6 bases). CDR1 SEHNR and CDR2 FQNEAQ come from the germline V gene (reference sequence). The CDR3 has 15 residues. The V and J ends lost 3 bases and 3 bases respectively, with 13 bases between them. The CDR3 nucleotides are TGTGCCAGCAGCTTTGGACAGCGGATGACAGATACGCAGTATTTT. The encoded protein is CASSFGQRMTDTQYF.

This clone has only a few counts. J is TRBJ1-1 and V is TRBV9; D may be TRBD1 (5 bases). Germline assignment: CDR1 SGDLS and CDR2 YYNGEE. The CDR3 length is 15 residues. With 2 bases removed from V and 1 base from J, the gap between germline ends came to 12 bases. The CDR3 sequence is CASSVRAQGNTEAFF. DNA of the CDR3: TGTGCCAGCAGCGTTCGGGCTCAGGGGAACACTGAAGCTTTCTTT.

This chain connects TRBV4-3 to TRBJ2-1; 7 positions agree with TRBD2. The CDR3 loop spans 19 amino acids. Germline trimming cut 1 base from V and 6 bases from J; bases unmatched to any gene: 18. Germline V CDR1 and CDR2: LGHNA, YSLEER. The CDR3 bases are TGCGCCAGCAGCCAAGCTAGGCAGCGGTTGGCGGGAGTCGGCAATGAGCAGTTCTTC. Protein: CASSQARQRLAGVGNEQFF.

This clone was counted a few times. This chain links TRBV29-1 with TRBJ2-7, with 15 positions matching TRBD2. The CDR3 totals 15 residues. Germline-derived CDR1 and CDR2 are SQVTM and ANQGSEA. Germline trimming cut 1 base from V and 2 bases from J; bases unmatched to any gene: 0. CDR3 nucleotide sequence: TGCAGCGTTGAAGGGACTAGCGGGAGGGCCTACGAGCAGTACTTC. This encodes CSVEGTSGRAYEQYF.

The CDR3 is CASKPGLGSGELFF. CDR3 sequence (DNA): TGTGCCAGCAAACCGGGACTAGGGTCCGGGGAGCTGTTTTTT. V is TRBV6-5 and J is TRBJ2-2; 8 bases map to TRBD2. J was trimmed by 6 bases and V by 7 bases; bases with no gene match: 7. The CDR3 totals 14 residues. Germline lookup yields CDR1 MNHEY and CDR2 SVGAGI.

This rearrangement joins TRBV29-1 to TRBJ2-5, with 9 positions matching TRBD1. The DNA end is more similar to TRBJ2-7, so the J call may be wrong. Germline CDR1 reads SQVTM; CDR2 reads ANQGSEA. CDR3 size: 15 residues. CDR3: CSVTQEGTGTYEQYF. CDR3 coding DNA: TGCAGCGTTACACAGGAGGGGACAGGGACCTACGAGCAGTACTTC.

This chain joins TRBV28 and TRBJ2-7; 7 bases fit TRBD1. The CDR3 totals 14 residues. Per the germline V gene, CDR1 is MDHEN and CDR2 is SYDVKM. V dropped 3 bases and J dropped 2; count of bases not matched to a gene: 4. The CDR3: CASSFAQGTYEQYF. CDR3 coding DNA: TGTGCCAGCAGTTTCGCACAGGGGACCTACGAGCAGTACTTC.